The rows below give T cell receptor beta chains drawn from one sample of a study of human T cells and chemical hapten exposure. One entry per CDR3 protein results from TCRdb running MiXCR on the RACE reads. The table lists some 99,000 distinct CDR3 sequences, 9% to 9.5% of them singletons. This sample comprised whole blood, obtained in connection with sensitization to the hapten diphenylcyclopropenone (DPC). These receptors all stem from a woman between 35 and 50 years old with alopecia areata. Some clones in this sample may be carry-over from other donors' samples. Each CDR3 is given without its conserved first and last residue. Expanded clones get a size class; other rows say once, few or many, or leave the size out.

ASSRQPYEQY many 10 TRBV7-2
ASSLSFDNEQF many 11 TRBV7-6
ASSSYPGGSEQF many 12 TRBV7-2
SARPLRQHPRGEAF few 14 TRBV20-1
ASSLQDIGGSQPQH many 14 TRBV4-2
ASSPHRQGPLTGNQPQH - 17 TRBV3-1
SASGVRGSYNEQF many 13 TRBV20-1
ASSPASYEQY many 10 TRBV18
ASSLPGGVYNEQF many 13 TRBV28
ASSLVSDSLAKNIQY few 15 TRBV11-2
AWSLTRYEQF few 10 TRBV30
SVGEVNQPQH - 10 TRBV29-1
ASSPGLADYNEQF many 13 TRBV5-1
ASSARNAASGTEAF many 14 TRBV7-2
ASSFGETYEQY many 11 TRBV12-3/TRBV12-4
ATSLGQGLEQY many 11 TRBV5-1
ASSRSGTDSTDTQY few 14 TRBV4-1
ASSQDVGVGGQGRQRSGYT many 19 TRBV4-1
ASSLAVTGARRAQY many 14 TRBV7-2
VARNTGELF - 9 TRBV29-1
ASSATNDYGYT few 11 TRBV3-1
ASSYSGQRSSPLH many 13 TRBV6-5
ASRPQAGTDYGYT many 13 TRBV28
ASSLFLTGGAGPYNEQF many 17 TRBV11-2
ASSPATGLNTEAF few 13 TRBV7-2
ASSSTPSLGMSTDTQY many 16 TRBV7-6
ASSQEGSERGGYGYT - 15 TRBV4-2
ASSKAKGRTSYEQY many 14 TRBV21-1
SVRDSSYNSPLH - 12 TRBV29-1
ASSQVKGVSSTDTQY few 15 TRBV4-1
ASSFGEGEKLF many 11 TRBV12-3/TRBV12-4
ASSLASNTEAF - 11 TRBV5-1
ASSGDRATGELF many 12 TRBV2
ASSLQVSSYEQY many 12 TRBV5-1
ASGRPNYGYT - 10 TRBV28
ASSPQSSSGNTIY many 13 TRBV4-3